Here is one T cell receptor (beta chain) with its context. The sample comes from a study of T cell changes during pregnancy in multiple sclerosis. Clones were sequenced by immunoSEQ multiplex PCR, and TCRdb holds only the in-frame ones, with some missing. The sample contains 98,000 or so clones, roughly 92% of which appear only once. V was cut by 1 base and J by 4 bases, with 9 bases left in between. CDR1 and CDR2 (germline): SGHRS, YFSETQ. The CDR3 has 14 amino acids. The V gene is TRBV5-1, the J gene TRBJ2-1; D is undetermined. The sample was peripheral blood, taken after pregnancy. This clonotype was obtained from a female donor with multiple sclerosis, enrolled in a pregnancy study. The CDR3 spells CASSLRSLYNEQFF. In DNA, the CDR3 is TGCGCCAGCAGCTTGAGAAGCCTTTACAATGAGCAGTTCTTC.